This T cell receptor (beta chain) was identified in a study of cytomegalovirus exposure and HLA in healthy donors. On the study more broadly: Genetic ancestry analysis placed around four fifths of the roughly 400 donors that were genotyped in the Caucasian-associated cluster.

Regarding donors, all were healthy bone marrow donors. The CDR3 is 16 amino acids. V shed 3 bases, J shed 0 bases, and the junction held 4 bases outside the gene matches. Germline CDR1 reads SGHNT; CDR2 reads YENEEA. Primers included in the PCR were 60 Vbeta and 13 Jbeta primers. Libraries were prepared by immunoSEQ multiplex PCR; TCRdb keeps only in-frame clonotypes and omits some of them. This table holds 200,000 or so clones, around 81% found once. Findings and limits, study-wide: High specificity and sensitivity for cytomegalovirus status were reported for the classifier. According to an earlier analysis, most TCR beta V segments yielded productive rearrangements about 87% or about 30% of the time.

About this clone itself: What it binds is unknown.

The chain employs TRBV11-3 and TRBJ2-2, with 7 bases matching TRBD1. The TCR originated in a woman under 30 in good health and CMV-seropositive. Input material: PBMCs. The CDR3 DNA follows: TGTGCCAGCAGCTTGGACGGACAGGCGAACACCGGGGAGCTGTTTTTT. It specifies CASSLDGQANTGELFF.